This T cell receptor (beta chain) came from a study of beta chain features in type 1 diabetes. Donors contributed one heparinised blood draw apiece, averaging roughly 100 mL. All of the sorted populations showed purity greater than 95%. Trimming left V 0 bases short and J 4 bases short, with 12 bases between. This CDR3 has 15 amino acids. In germline, CDR1 is LGHNA, CDR2 YNFKEQ. This clone was counted a few times. The sequenced template was cDNA made from the entire isolated RNA. Repertoires were generated with immunoSEQ multiplex PCR, while TCRdb's copy carries only in-frame clones and drops some. The sample has 300,000 to 450,000 clones, roughly 13% seen once.

What was sequenced was naive CD4+ T cells from blood. V and J are TRBV4-2 and TRBJ2-5; D perhaps matches TRBD1 (6 bases). This sequence was found in a man aged 18 to 30 in good health. The CDR3 coding sequence is TGTGCCAGCAGCCAAGATTTCGGACAGAGAGAGACCCAGTACTTC. As protein: CASSQDFGQRETQYF.